The 11 T cell receptor beta chains presented below share a single source sample, sequenced in a study of early T cells in non-severe SARS-CoV-2 infection. TCRdb re-called the 5' RACE reads through MiXCR, storing one row per CDR3 protein. Found here are 25,000 to 30,000 distinct CDR3 sequences, around 5.8% of them singletons; the top ten hold approximately 35%. The starting material was whole blood, obtained at baseline. Source of these receptors: an adult who was a healthcare worker with PCR-confirmed SARS-CoV-2 infection or an uninfected control (not recorded which).

This clonotype was found many times. This chain joins TRBV11-1 and TRBJ2-5; possibly TRBD1 for D (6 bases). V lost 4 bases, J lost 2 bases, and 17 bases lay in between. Germline values: CDR1 SGHAT, CDR2 FQDESV (reference sequence). CDR3 size: 16 residues. DNA of the CDR3: TGTGCCAGCAGCTCAGGGGCTCCTCGAATACAAGAGACCCAGTACTTC. Translating it yields CASSSGAPRIQETQYF.

The sample holds many counts of this clonotype. V usage is TRBV7-9 and J usage is TRBJ2-1, with 10 bases matching TRBD1. CDR3 length equals 15 residues. Per germline, CDR1 SEHNR and CDR2 FQNEAQ (reference sequence). V lost 5 bases to trimming and J lost 8 bases; unmatched junction nucleotides: 9. In DNA, the CDR3 is TGTGCCAGCAGCACGGGACAGGGGAGGGTGGATGAGCAGTTCTTC. Translated: CASSTGQGRVDEQFF.

This clonotype was observed a handful of times. CDR3 bases: TGTGCCAGCATAAGGCTAGCGAAGGGAGATACGCAGTATTTT. It codes for CASIRLAKGDTQYF. V is TRBV28 and J is TRBJ2-3; D is possibly TRBD2 (6 bases). V lost 7 bases and J 5 bases, leaving 16 bases between the germline ends. The germline CDR1 and CDR2 sequences are MDHEN and SYDVKM. The CDR3 length is 14 residues.

This clonotype was seen many times. The genes are TRBV4-2 and TRBJ2-7; 9 bases are a match to TRBD2. The trim removed 1 base at V and 3 bases at J, leaving 7 bases unmatched. Germline CDR1 and CDR2: LGHNA and YNFKEQ. The CDR3 runs to 16 residues. The CDR3 here is CASSQAPLAGIYEQYF. CDR3 bases: TGTGCCAGCAGCCAAGCCCCTCTAGCGGGAATCTACGAGCAGTACTTC.

This clonotype was seen at least ten times. This chain links TRBV2 with TRBJ2-5; TRBD1 agrees at 7 bases. Unmatched junction bases numbered 1, after V lost 1 base and J lost 2 bases. CDR1 SNHLY and CDR2 FYNNEI come from the germline V gene. This CDR3 has 14 residues. The chain's CDR3 is CASSEGGQQETQYF. CDR3 bases: TGTGCCAGCAGTGAAGGGGGACAGCAAGAGACCCAGTACTTC.

This clonotype was recorded many times. This chain joins TRBV19 and TRBJ2-4; TRBD2 matches at 9 bases. V trimming: 1 base; J trimming: 3 bases; junction bases outside the gene matches: 4. The CDR3 is 16 residues long. CDR1 is LNHDA, CDR2 SQIVND, per germline (reference sequence). CDR3 sequence (DNA): TGTGCCAGTAGTATAGTGGCTAGCGGGGTCAAAAACATTCAGTACTTC. Translation: CASSIVASGVKNIQYF.

This clonotype was found many times. This chain connects TRBV19 to TRBJ2-1, with D possibly TRBD2 on 6 matching bases. With 5 bases removed from V and 0 bases from J, the gap between germline ends came to 11 bases. The CDR3 runs to 15 residues. CDR1 is LNHDA and CDR2 is SQIVND in the germline V gene (reference sequence). The CDR3 DNA reads as TGTGCCAGTAGTTCGAGGGGAGGCTCCTACAATGAGCAGTTCTTC. Protein: CASSSRGGSYNEQFF.

This clonotype was seen repeatedly, ten times or more. J is TRBJ2-1 and V is TRBV19; 7 nucleotides match TRBD1. Trimming took 4 bases from V and 0 from J; bases not matched to a gene: 3. The CDR3 covers 15 residues. The germline V gene encodes CDR1 LNHDA and CDR2 SQIVND (reference sequence). The chain's CDR3 is CASSTGDSSYNEQFF. The DNA of the CDR3 is TGTGCCAGTAGTACTGGGGACAGCTCCTACAATGAGCAGTTCTTC.

This clonotype was seen repeatedly, ten times or more. The rearrangement joins TRBV5-1 to TRBJ2-3, with TRBD2 matching 10 bases. Germline V gene sequence: CDR1 SGHRS, CDR2 YFSETQ. Losses at the gene ends were 0 bases for V and 8 bases for J; bases not matched to a gene: 6. The CDR3 is made up of 15 amino acids. CDR3 nucleotide sequence: TGCGCCAGCAGCTTGGAAGCGGGGGGGCCAGGTACGCAGTATTTT. It is translated as CASSLEAGGPGTQYF.

Ten or more counts support this clonotype. The J gene is TRBJ1-3, the V gene TRBV20-1, with a weak D call TRBD1 (6 bases). The length of the CDR3 is 15 residues. Germline loops: CDR1 DFQATT, CDR2 SNEGSKA (reference sequence). Trimming stripped 0 bases from V and 0 bases from J, with 9 bases between. CDR3 in amino acids: CSARDLGASGNTIYF. The CDR3 nucleotides read TGCAGTGCTAGAGATTTGGGGGCCTCTGGAAACACCATATATTTT.

This clonotype was detected ten times or more. The chain joins TRBV29-1 to TRBJ1-1, with unresolved D. Germline lookup yields CDR1 SQVTM and CDR2 ANQGSEA. CDR3 length equals 11 residues. The V end was cut by 3 bases, the J end by 2 bases, with 4 bases between. In DNA, the CDR3 is TGCAGCGTTGAGGTTAACACTGAAGCTTTCTTT. It yields the protein CSVEVNTEAFF.